This record concerns one T cell receptor beta chain sequence. CDR1 and CDR2 (germline): LGHDT, YNNKEL (reference sequence). The CDR3 is 18 residues long. The J segment lost 2 bases and the V segment lost 4 bases, leaving 9 bases of the junction unmatched. These data belong to a study of blood T cell repertoires in COVID-19. In the study overall: Italy, Spain and the United States were the sources of the convalescent and acute COVID-19 samples.

Per the study methods: From reference gene primer amplification, estimates of nucleated cell counts were derived. Clones were read by immunoSEQ multiplex PCR, and TCRdb kept only the in-frame ones, dropping some. Clone size and the V and J calls come from that table; the DNA yielded D and trimming. This sample has 100,000 or so clones, with approximately 90% found just once. Sequences were obtained from peripheral blood. The receptor's source is a man between 50 and 59 years old with acute or convalescent COVID-19. This rearrangement joins TRBV3-1 (or the pseudogene TRBV3-2) to TRBJ2-1, with 12 bases aligning to TRBD2. This chain's CDR3 is CASSRFLTSGGPYNEQFF. The DNA of the CDR3 is TGTGCCAGCAGCCGATTCCTGACTAGCGGGGGCCCCTACAATGAGCAGTTCTTC.